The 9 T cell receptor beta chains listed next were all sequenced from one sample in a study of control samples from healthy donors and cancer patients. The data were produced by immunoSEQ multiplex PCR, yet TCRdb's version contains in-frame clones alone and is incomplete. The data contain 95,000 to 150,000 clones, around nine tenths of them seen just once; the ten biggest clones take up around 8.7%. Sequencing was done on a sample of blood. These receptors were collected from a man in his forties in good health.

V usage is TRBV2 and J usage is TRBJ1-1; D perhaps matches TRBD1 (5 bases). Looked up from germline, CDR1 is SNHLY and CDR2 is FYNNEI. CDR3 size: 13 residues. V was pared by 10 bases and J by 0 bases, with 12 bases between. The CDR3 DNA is TGTGCCACCTTGGAGGACATGAACACTGAAGCTTTCTTT. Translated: CATLEDMNTEAFF.

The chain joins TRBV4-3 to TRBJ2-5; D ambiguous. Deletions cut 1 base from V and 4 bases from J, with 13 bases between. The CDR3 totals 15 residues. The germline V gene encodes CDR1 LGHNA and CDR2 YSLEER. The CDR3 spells CASSQGGSRGETQYF. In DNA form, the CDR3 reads TGCGCCAGCAGCCAAGGAGGTAGCCGCGGAGAGACCCAGTACTTC.

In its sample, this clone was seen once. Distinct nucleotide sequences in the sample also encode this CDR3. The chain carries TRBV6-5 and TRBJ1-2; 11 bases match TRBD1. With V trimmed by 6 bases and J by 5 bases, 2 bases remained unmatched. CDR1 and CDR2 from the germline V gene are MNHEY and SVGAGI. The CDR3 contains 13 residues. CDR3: CASRRDRGYGYTF. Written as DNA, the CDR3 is TGTGCCAGCAGACGGGACAGGGGGTATGGCTACACCTTC.

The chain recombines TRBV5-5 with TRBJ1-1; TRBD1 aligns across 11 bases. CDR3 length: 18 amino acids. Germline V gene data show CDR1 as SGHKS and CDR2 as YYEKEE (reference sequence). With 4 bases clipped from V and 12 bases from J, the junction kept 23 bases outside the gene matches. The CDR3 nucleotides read TGTGCCAGCAGCCGTAGAAAGGGACAGGGGGTTTGGGTTGAGGGGCCTTTCTTT. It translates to CASSRRKGQGVWVEGPFF. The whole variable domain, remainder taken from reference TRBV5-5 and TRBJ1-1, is DAGVTQSPTHLIKTRGQQVTLRCSPISGHKSVSWYQQVLGQGPQFIFQYYEKEERGRGNFPDRFSARQFPNYSSELNVNALLLGDSALYLCASSRRKGQGVWVEGPFFGQGTRLTVV.

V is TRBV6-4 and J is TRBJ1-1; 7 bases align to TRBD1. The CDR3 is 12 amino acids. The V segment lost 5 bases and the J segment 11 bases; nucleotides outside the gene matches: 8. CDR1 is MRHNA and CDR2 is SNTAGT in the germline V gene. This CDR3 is CASSYRGVYAFF. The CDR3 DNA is TGTGCCAGCAGTTACAGGGGCGTTTACGCTTTCTTT.

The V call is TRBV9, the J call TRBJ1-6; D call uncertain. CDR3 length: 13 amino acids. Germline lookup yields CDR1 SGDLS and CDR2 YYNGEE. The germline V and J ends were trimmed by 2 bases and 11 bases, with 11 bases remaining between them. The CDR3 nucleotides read TGTGCCAGCAGCGTCGAGACCGGTACACCCCTCCACTTT. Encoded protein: CASSVETGTPLHF.

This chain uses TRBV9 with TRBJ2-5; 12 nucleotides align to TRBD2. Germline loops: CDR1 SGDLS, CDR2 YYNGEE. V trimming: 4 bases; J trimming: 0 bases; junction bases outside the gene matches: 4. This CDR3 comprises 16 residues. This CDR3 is CASSPWTSGDQETQYF. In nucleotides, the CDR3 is TGTGCCAGCAGCCCCTGGACTAGCGGGGACCAAGAGACCCAGTACTTC.

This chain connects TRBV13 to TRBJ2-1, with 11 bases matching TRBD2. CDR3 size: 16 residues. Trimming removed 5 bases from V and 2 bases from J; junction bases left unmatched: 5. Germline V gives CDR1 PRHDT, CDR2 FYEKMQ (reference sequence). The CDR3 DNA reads TGTGCCAGCAGCCCAAGACTAGCGGGGCCCTACAATGAGCAGTTCTTC. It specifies CASSPRLAGPYNEQFF.

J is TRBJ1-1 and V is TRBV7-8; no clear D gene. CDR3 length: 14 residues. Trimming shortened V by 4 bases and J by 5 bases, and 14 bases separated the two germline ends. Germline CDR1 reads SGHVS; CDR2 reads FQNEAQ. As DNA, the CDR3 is TGTGCCAGCAGCTCCGAGTCCCGGGGAACTGAAGCTTTCTTT. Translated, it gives CASSSESRGTEAFF.